This T cell receptor beta chain was captured in a study of CD8 T cells in Susac syndrome. On the study more broadly: Active disease was present in roughly 6 of the sequenced Susac syndrome patients, and remission in fewer than 10.

Reverse transcription of roughly 0.5 to 1 ug RNA was carried out with random hexamers. The TCR beta CDR3 was amplified by immunoSEQ multiplex PCR across 54 Vbeta, 13 Jbeta. In TCRdb, the immunoSEQ multiplex PCR reads were re-called with MiXCR into one record per CDR3 protein. The table lists about 85,000 distinct CDR3 sequences, 85% to 95% of them singletons. The ends were cut back, 5 bases at V and 1 base at J, with 11 bases in the middle. CDR1 is SGHVS, CDR2 FNYEAQ, per germline. The CDR3 is made up of 14 amino acids. Patients with Susac syndrome met diagnostic criteria that were recently defined for definite or probable disease.

This TCR came from a human donor with Susac syndrome. The chain recombines TRBV7-6 with TRBJ1-1, with a tentative D call TRBD1 (5 bases). Sequenced sample: CD8+ T cells from PBMCs. This chain's CDR3 is CASSNKTGNTEAFF. The DNA of the CDR3 is TGTGCCAGCAGCAACAAAACAGGGAACACTGAAGCTTTCTTT.